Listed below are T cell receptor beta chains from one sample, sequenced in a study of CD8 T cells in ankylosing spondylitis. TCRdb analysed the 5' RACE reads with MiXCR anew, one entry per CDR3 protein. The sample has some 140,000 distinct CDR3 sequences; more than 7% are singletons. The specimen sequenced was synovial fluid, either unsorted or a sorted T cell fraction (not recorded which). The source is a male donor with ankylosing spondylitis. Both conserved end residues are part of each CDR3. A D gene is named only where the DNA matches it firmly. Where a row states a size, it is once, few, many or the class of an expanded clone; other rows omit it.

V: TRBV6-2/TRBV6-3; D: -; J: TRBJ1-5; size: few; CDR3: CASSYSLGSQPQHF; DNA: TGTGCCAGCAGTTACAGCCTGGGAAGTCAGCCCCAGCATTTT
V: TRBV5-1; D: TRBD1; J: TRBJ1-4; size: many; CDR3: CASSPTGTGYGEKLFF; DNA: TGCGCCAGCAGCCCCACCGGGACAGGGTATGGCGAAAAACTGTTTTTT
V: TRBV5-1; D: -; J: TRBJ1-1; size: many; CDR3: CASSLILGNTEAFF; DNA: TGCGCCAGCAGCTTGATATTGGGGAACACTGAAGCTTTCTTT
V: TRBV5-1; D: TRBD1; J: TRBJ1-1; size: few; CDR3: CASSLDGTGVSNTEAFF; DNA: TGCGCCAGCAGCTTGGACGGGACAGGGGTCTCTAACACTGAAGCTTTCTTT
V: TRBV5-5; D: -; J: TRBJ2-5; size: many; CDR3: CASSSPRAQETQYF; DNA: TGTGCCAGCAGCTCCCCAAGGGCTCAAGAGACCCAGTACTTC
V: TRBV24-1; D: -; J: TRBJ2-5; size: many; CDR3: CATSDFTQGKETQYF; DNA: TGTGCCACCAGTGATTTCACCCAGGGGAAAGAGACCCAGTACTTC
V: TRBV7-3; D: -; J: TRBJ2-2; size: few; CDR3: CASSAKNTGELFF; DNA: TGTGCCAGCAGCGCAAAGAACACCGGGGAGCTGTTTTTT
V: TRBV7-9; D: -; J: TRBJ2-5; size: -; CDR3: CASSLDLTRQYF; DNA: TGTGCCAGCAGCTTAGATCTGACGCGCCAGTACTTC
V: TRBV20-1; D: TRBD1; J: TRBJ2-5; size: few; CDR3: CSARDGTGASETQYF; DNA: TGCAGTGCTAGAGATGGGACAGGGGCGTCAGAGACCCAGTACTTC
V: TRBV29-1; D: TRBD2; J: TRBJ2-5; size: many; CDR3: CSLRGGGETQYF; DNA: TGCAGCTTGCGGGGGGGAGGAGAGACCCAGTACTTC
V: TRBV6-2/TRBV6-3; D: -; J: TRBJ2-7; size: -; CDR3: CASSPLRLLAKSPYEQYF; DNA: TGTGCCAGCAGCCCACTTCGGCTTCTTGCAAAGAGTCCCTACGAGCAGTACTTC
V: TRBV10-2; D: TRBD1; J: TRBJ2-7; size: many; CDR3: CASSEIGQGWHYEQYF; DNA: TGCGCCAGCAGTGAAATTGGACAGGGATGGCACTACGAGCAGTACTTC
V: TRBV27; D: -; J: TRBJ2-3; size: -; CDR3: CASRKLDSGTDTQYF; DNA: TGTGCCAGCAGAAAACTAGACTCTGGCACAGATACGCAGTATTTT
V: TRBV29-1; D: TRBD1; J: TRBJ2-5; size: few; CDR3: CSVATGTEAQETQYF; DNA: TGCAGCGTTGCCACCGGGACAGAGGCTCAAGAGACCCAGTACTTC
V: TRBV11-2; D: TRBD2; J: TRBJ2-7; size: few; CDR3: CASSPRMPGLAGLSYEQYF; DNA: TGTGCCAGCAGCCCACGTATGCCGGGACTAGCGGGACTTTCCTACGAGCAGTACTTC
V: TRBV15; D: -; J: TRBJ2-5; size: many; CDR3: CATSRDKRSGETQYF; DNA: TGTGCCACCAGCAGAGATAAGAGAAGCGGTGAGACCCAGTACTTC
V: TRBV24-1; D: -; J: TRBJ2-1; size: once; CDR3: CATSNTVLHNEQFF; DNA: TGTGCCACCAGTAACACAGTACTTCACAATGAGCAGTTCTTC
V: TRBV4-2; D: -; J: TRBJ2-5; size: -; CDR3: CASSQKDGNTQETQYF; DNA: TGTGCCAGCAGCCAAAAAGATGGGAATACTCAAGAGACCCAGTACTTC
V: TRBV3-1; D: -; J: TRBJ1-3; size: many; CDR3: CASSQGSRSGNTIYF; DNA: TGTGCCAGCAGCCAAGGTTCCCGCTCTGGAAACACCATATATTTT
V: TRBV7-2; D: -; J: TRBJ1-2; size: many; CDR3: CASSLSRSVDYGYTF; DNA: TGTGCCAGCAGCTTAAGTCGGTCGGTCGACTATGGCTACACCTTC
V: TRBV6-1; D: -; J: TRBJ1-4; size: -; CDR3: CASSEWTGEEKLFF; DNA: TGTGCCAGCAGTGAATGGACCGGGGAGGAAAAACTGTTTTTT
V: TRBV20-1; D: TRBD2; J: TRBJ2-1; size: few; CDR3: CSVGLALSNEQFF; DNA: TGCAGTGTTGGACTAGCGTTAAGCAATGAGCAGTTCTTC
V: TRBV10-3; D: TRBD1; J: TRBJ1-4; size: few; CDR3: CAITPDRDGEKLFF; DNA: TGTGCCATCACTCCGGACAGGGATGGGGAAAAACTGTTTTTT
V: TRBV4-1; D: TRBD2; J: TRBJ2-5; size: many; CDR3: CASSQGTSAYQETQYF; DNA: TGCGCCAGCAGCCAGGGGACTAGCGCATACCAAGAGACCCAGTACTTC
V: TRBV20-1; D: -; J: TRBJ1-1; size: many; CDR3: CSAAPTAAYTEAFF; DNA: TGCAGTGCCGCCCCGACAGCAGCCTACACTGAAGCTTTCTTT
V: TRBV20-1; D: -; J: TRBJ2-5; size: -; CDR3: CSVPSGQAQYF; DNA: TGCAGTGTTCCCTCCGGGCAGGCCCAGTACTTC
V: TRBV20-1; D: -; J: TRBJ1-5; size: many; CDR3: CSARVVMPNQPQHF; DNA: TGCAGTGCTAGGGTGGTTATGCCCAATCAGCCCCAGCATTTT
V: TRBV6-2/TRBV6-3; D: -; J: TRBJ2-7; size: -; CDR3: CASSNLRDTFSYEQYF; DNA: TGTGCCAGCAGTAACCTCCGGGACACCTTCTCCTACGAGCAGTACTTC
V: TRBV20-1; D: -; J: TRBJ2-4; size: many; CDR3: CSARAAVLAKNIQYF; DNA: TGCAGTGCTAGAGCTGCGGTACTAGCCAAAAACATTCAGTACTTC
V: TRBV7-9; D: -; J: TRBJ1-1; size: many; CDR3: CASSLVGGLEAFF; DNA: TGTGCCAGCAGCTTAGTCGGGGGACTTGAAGCTTTCTTT
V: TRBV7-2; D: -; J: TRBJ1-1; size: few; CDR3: CASSLGLGMNTEAFF; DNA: TGTGCCAGCAGCTTGGGGTTGGGGATGAACACTGAAGCTTTCTTT
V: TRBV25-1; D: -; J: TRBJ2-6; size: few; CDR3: CASSESRWVSGANVLTF; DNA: TGTGCCAGCAGTGAATCCCGTTGGGTCTCTGGGGCCAACGTCCTGACTTTC
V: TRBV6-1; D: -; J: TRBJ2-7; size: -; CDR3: CASSLHRDATYEQYF; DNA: TGTGCCAGCAGTCTTCACCGGGACGCAACCTACGAGCAGTACTTC
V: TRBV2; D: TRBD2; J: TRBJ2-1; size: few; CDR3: CASSEDSGGNRIF; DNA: TGTGCCAGCAGTGAAGACTCGGGGGGAAATCGGATCTTC
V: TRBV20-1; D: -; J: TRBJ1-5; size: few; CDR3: CSAPSGNQPQHF; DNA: TGCAGTGCCCCGAGTGGCAATCAGCCCCAGCATTTT
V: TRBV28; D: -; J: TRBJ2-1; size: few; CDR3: CASSLSSRQALPNEQFF; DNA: TGTGCCAGCAGTTTATCCTCTCGACAGGCCCTACCCAATGAGCAGTTCTTC
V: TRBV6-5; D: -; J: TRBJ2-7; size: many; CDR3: CASSFNLLQDQAHF; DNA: TGTGCCAGCAGTTTTAATCTATTGCAGGACCAAGCGCACTTC
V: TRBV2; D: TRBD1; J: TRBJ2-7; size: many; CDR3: CAWEVGTGGYEQYF; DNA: TGTGCCTGGGAGGTCGGGACAGGGGGCTACGAGCAGTACTTC
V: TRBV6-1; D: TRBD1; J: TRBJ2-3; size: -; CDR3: CASSWTGGAYLQYF; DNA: TGTGCCAGCAGCTGGACAGGGGGCGCCTACCTGCAGTATTTT
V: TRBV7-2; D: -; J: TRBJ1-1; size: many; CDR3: CASSFDRRAEAFF; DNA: TGTGCCAGCAGCTTCGACCGGAGGGCGGAAGCTTTCTTT
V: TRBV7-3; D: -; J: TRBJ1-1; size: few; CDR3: CASSFRPGETEAFF; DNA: TGTGCCAGCAGCTTCCGACCAGGTGAGACTGAAGCTTTCTTT